One and the same sample provided the 8 T cell receptor beta chains below, sequenced in a study of Ad26.COV2.S vaccination and SARS-CoV-2 variants. The repertoire was sequenced with immunoSEQ multiplex PCR; TCRdb's copy has only in-frame clones and lacks some. This table has 430,000 or so clones, 75% to 90% appearing once. The treatment denotes: some 20 received Ad26.COV2.S at low or high dose, single or two shots; 5 received placebo; per-sample allocation not given. The investigators took samples on day 63 after the first vaccine or placebo injection. The sequenced sample was peripheral blood, obtained in a trial of Ad26.COV2.S vaccine versus placebo. Every receptor here comes from a person between 18 and 60 years old who received the Ad26.COV2.S COVID-19 vaccine or a placebo.

This chain uses TRBV6-2 or TRBV6-3 with TRBJ1-1; D is uncertain. This CDR3 region has 13 residues. Germline V lookup: CDR1 MNHEY, CDR2 SVGEGT. V shed 1 base and J shed 3 bases, with 6 bases lying between them. The CDR3 spells CASSYWVYTEAFF. CDR3 bases: TGTGCCAGCAGTTACTGGGTTTACACTGAAGCTTTCTTT.

The chain uses TRBV28 and TRBJ1-3; D not certain. The germline gives CDR1 MDHEN, CDR2 SYDVKM. The V gene lost 3 bases and the J gene lost 2 bases, with 5 bases spanning the gap. The CDR3 totals 13 residues. DNA for the CDR3: TGTGCCAGCAGTTTCCATCCTGGAAACACCATATATTTT. It is translated as CASSFHPGNTIYF. The variable domain in full, with the rest retrieved from reference TRBV28 and TRBJ1-3, is DVKVTQSSRYLVKRTGEKVFLECVQDMDHENMFWYRQDPGLGLRLIYFSYDVKMKEKGDIPEGYSVSREKKERFSLILESASTNQTSMYLCASSFHPGNTIYFGEGSWLTVV.

This chain connects TRBV4-3 to TRBJ1-2, with a possible D match to TRBD1 (5 bases). Germline values: CDR1 LGHNA, CDR2 YSLEER. V was cut by 5 bases and J by 6 bases, with 16 bases left in between. This CDR3 is built from 14 residues. The CDR3 region is CASSDPGRGDGYTF. CDR3 in DNA: TGCGCCAGCAGCGACCCGGGGAGGGGAGATGGCTACACCTTC.

The chain carries TRBV4-1 and TRBJ2-1; D gene uncertain. The CDR3 extends over 17 amino acids. Germline lookup yields CDR1 MGHRA and CDR2 YSYEKL. V dropped 2 bases and J dropped 0 bases, with 14 bases sitting between them. CDR3 DNA: TGCGCCAGCAGCCAATGGGGAATGGAGAGCTCCTACAATGAGCAGTTCTTC. It encodes CASSQWGMESSYNEQFF.

V usage is TRBV7-2 and J usage is TRBJ1-2; D is unresolved. The germline V gene encodes CDR1 SGHTA and CDR2 FQGNSA. V was cut by 4 bases and J by 4 bases, with 10 bases left in between. The CDR3 contains 13 residues. The CDR3 here is CASSSSLVYGYTF. The CDR3 bases are TGTGCCAGCAGCTCATCCCTTGTCTATGGCTACACCTTC.

V gene TRBV28 combines with J gene TRBJ1-2; TRBD1 matches 8 bases. From germline, CDR1 is MDHEN and CDR2 SYDVKM. V shed 6 bases and J 2 bases; nucleotides not matched to a gene: 8. CDR3 size: 15 residues. The CDR3 nucleotides read TGTGCCAGCAGCCTCCCGGGACAGGTGAACTATGGCTACACCTTC. This codes for CASSLPGQVNYGYTF.

This clone appeared once. CDR3 DNA sequence: TGTGCCTGGACCCCTTTCTCTGGAAACACCATATATTTT. It encodes CAWTPFSGNTIYF. The chain uses TRBV30 and TRBJ1-3; D gene unclear. Per germline, CDR1 GTSNPN and CDR2 SVGIG (reference sequence). The CDR3 length is 13 residues. The ends were cut back, 4 bases at V and 0 bases at J, with 7 bases in the middle.

This clone showed up just a few times. This rearrangement joins TRBV25-1 to TRBJ1-2, with a weak D call TRBD1 (6 bases). CDR1 is MGHDK and CDR2 is SYGVNS in the germline V gene. The CDR3 runs to 14 residues. V was shortened by 4 bases and J by 2 bases, with 11 bases between the two germline ends. The CDR3 bases are TGTGCCAGCAGTGCTGGGACACCAAACTATGGCTACACCTTC. It is translated as CASSAGTPNYGYTF.